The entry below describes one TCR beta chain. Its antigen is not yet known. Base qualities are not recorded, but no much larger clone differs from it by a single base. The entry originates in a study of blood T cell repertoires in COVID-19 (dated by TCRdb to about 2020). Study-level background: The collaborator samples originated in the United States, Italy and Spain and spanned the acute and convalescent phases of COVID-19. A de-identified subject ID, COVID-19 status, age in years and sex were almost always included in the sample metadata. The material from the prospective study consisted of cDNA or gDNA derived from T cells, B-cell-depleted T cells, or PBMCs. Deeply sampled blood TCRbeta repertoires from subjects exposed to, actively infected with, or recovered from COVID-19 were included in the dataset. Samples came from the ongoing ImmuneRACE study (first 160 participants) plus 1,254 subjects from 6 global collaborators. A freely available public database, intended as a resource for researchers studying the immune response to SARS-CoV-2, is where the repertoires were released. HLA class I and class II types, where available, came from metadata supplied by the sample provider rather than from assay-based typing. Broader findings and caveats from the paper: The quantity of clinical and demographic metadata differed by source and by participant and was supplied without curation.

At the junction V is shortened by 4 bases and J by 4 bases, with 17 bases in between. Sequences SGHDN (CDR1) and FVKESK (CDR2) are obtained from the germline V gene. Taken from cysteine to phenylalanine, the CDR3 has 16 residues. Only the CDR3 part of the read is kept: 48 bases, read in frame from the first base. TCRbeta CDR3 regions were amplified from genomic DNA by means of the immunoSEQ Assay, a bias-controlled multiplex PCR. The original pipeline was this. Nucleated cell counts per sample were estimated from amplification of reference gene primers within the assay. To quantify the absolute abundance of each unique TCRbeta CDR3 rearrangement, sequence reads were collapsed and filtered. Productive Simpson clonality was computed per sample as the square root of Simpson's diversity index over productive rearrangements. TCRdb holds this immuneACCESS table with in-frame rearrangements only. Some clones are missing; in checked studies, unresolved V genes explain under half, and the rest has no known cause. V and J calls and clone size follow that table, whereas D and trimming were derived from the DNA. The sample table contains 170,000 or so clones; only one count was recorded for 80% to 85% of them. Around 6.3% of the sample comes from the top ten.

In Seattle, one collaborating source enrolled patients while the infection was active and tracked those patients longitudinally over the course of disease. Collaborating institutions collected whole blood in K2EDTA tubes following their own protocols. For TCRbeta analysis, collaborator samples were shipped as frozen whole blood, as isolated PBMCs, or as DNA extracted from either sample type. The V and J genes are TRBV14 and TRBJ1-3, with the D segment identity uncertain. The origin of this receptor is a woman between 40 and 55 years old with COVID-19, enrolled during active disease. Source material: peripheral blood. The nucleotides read TGTGCCAGCAGCCGGGAGCGCCGCTATTCCGGAAACACCATATATTTT. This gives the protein CASSRERRYSGNTIYF.